This section outlines one TCR beta chain sequence together with its context. The entry originates in a study of cytomegalovirus exposure and HLA in healthy donors. The PCR had 60 Vbeta and 13 Jbeta primers. Method: immunoSEQ multiplex PCR; TCRdb's copy keeps in-frame clones and lacks some. The sample carries around 200,000 clones, around 86% recorded once. Trimming shortened V by 4 bases and J by 4 bases, and 11 bases separated the two germline ends. CDR1 and CDR2 from the germline V gene are MDHEN and SYDVKM. The CDR3 sequence is 14 residues long. The clonotype comes from a woman in her fifties or sixties in good health and CMV-seropositive. The chain joins TRBV28 to TRBJ1-5; D possibly corresponds to TRBD1 (5 bases). The sample taken for sequencing was PBMCs. In DNA form, the CDR3 reads TGTGCCAGCAGTTCCAACGGGGGAAATCAGCCCCAGCATTTT. The encoded protein is CASSSNGGNQPQHF.